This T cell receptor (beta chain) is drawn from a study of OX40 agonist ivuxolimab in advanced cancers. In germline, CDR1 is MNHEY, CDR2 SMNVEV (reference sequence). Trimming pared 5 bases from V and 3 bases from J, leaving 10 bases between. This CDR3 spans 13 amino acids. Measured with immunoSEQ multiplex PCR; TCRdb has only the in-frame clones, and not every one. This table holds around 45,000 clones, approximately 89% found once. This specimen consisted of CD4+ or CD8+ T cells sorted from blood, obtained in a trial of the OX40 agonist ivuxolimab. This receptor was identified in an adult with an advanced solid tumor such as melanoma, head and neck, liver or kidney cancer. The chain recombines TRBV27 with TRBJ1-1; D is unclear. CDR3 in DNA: TGTGCCAGCAGTCGCGTAGGGCACACTGAAGCTTTCTTT. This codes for CASSRVGHTEAFF.